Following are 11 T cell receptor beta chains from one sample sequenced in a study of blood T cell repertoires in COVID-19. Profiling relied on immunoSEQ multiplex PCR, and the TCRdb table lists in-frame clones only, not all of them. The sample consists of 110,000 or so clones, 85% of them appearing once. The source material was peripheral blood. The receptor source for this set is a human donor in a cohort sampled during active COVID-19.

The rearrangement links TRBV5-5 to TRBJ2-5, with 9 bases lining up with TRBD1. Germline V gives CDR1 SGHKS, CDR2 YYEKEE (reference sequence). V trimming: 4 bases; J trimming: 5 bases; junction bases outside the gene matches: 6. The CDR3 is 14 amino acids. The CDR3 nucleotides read TGTGCCAGCAGCACGGGACAGGGATTGGAGACCCAGTACTTC. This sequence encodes CASSTGQGLETQYF.

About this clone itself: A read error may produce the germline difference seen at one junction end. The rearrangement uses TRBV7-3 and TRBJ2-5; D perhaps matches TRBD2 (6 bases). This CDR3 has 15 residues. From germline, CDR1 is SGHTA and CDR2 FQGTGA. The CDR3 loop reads CAGSLRWGEEETQYF. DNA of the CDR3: TGTGCCGGCAGCTTAAGGTGGGGGGAGGAAGAGACCCAGTACTTC.

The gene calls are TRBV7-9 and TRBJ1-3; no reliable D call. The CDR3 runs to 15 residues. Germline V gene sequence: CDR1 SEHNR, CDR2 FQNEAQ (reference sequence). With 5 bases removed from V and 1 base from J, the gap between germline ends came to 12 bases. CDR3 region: CASSAAFGSGNTIYF. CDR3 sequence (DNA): TGTGCCAGCAGCGCGGCATTCGGGTCTGGAAACACCATATATTTT.

CDR3 bases: TGTGCCAGCAGCTTTTATACCGGGACAGGTTTCTACAATGAGCAGTTCTTC. Amino acids: CASSFYTGTGFYNEQFF. The chain is built from TRBV7-9 and TRBJ2-1; 8 bases agree with TRBD1. The length of the CDR3 is 17 residues. The V gene's germline CDR1 is SEHNR and CDR2 FQNEAQ (reference sequence). With V trimmed by 3 bases and J by 3 bases, 10 bases remained unmatched. Together with reference TRBV7-9 and TRBJ2-1, the CDR3 gives the full variable domain: DTGVSQNPRHKITKRGQNVTFRCDPISEHNRLYWYRQTLGQGPEFLTYFQNEAQLEKSRLLSDRFSAERPKGSFSTLEIQRTEQGDSAMYLCASSFYTGTGFYNEQFFGPGTRLTVL.

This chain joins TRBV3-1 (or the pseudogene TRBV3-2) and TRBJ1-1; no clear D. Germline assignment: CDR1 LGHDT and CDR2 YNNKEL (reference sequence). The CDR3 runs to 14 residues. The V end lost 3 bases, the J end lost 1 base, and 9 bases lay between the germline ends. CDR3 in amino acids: CASSQRVENTEAFF. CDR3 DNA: TGTGCCAGCAGCCAGCGAGTAGAGAACACTGAAGCTTTCTTT.

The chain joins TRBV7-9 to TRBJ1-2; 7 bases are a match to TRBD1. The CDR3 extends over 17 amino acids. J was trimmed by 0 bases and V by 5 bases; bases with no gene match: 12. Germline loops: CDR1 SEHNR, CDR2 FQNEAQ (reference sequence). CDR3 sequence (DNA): TGTGCCAGCAGCGGCCGGGACAGACACAATTCTAACTATGGCTACACCTTC. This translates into CASSGRDRHNSNYGYTF.

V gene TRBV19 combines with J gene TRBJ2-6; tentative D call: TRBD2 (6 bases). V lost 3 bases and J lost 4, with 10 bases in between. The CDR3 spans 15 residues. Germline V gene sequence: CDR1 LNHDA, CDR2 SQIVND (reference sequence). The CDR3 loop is CASSIGGFGANVLTF. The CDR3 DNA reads TGTGCCAGTAGTATTGGAGGGTTCGGGGCCAACGTCCTGACTTTC.

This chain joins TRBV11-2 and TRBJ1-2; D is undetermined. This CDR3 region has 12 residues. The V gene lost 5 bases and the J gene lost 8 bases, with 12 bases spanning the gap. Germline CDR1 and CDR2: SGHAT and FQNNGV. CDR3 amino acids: CASSHRHSGYTF. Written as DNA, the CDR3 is TGTGCCAGCAGCCACAGACATTCGGGCTACACCTTC.

This CDR3 reads CASSFRGPTDTQYF. The CDR3 DNA sequence: TGTGCCAGCAGCTTCAGGGGCCCCACAGATACGCAGTATTTT. The chain combines TRBV7-2 with TRBJ2-3, with a weak D call TRBD1 (6 bases). Trimming removed 3 bases from V and 2 bases from J, with 9 bases in between. Germline V gene sequence: CDR1 SGHTA, CDR2 FQGNSA. The CDR3 covers 14 residues.

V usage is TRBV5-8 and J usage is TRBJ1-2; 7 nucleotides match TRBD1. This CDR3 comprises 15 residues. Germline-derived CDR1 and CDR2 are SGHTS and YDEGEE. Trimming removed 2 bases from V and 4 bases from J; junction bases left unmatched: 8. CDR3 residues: CASSLPKDRAYGYTF. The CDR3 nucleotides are TGTGCCAGCAGCTTACCTAAAGACAGGGCCTATGGCTACACCTTC. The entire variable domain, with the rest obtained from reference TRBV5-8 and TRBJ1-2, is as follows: EAGVTQSPTHLIKTRGQQATLRCSPISGHTSVYWYQQALGLGLQFLLWYDEGEERNRGNFPPRFSGRQFPNYSSELNVNALELEDSALYLCASSLPKDRAYGYTFGSGTRLTVV.

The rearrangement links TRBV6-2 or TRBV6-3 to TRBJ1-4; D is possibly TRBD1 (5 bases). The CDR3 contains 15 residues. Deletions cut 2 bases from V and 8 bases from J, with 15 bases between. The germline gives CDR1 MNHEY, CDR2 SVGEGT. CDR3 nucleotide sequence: TGTGCCAGCAGTTACGAGACGGGGACTTCGGAAAAACTGTTTTTT. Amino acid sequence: CASSYETGTSEKLFF.